This T cell receptor (beta chain) was captured in a study of blood T cell repertoires in COVID-19. Study-wide context: Acute-phase and convalescent COVID-19 samples originated in the United States, Italy and Spain. In each case, the material was cDNA or gDNA derived from T cells, B-cell-depleted T cells, or PBMCs.

Germline V lookup: CDR1 SNHLY, CDR2 FYNNEI. The V segment lost 4 bases and the J segment 3 bases; nucleotides outside the gene matches: 10. The CDR3 sequence is 16 residues long. Clinical history reported by participants formed the basis on which cohorts were assigned. As processed by the authors: By means of reference gene primer amplification, nucleated cell counts were estimated. Measured with immunoSEQ multiplex PCR; TCRdb has only the in-frame clones, and not every one. The D gene and trimming were derived from the DNA, and the V and J assignments and clone size from that table. Among about 200,000 clones, about 88% were seen once, and the ten largest hold over 2%.

The TCR comes from a woman aged 40 to 55 with acute COVID-19. What was sequenced was PBMCs or T cells enriched from blood (not recorded which). The rearrangement joins TRBV2 to TRBJ2-5; TRBD2 matches at 8 bases. The CDR3 nucleotides are TGTGCCAGCAGTGGAGCCGGAGCGGGGGTTAAAGAGACCCAGTACTTC. This gives the protein CASSGAGAGVKETQYF.